This TCR beta chain comes out of a study of CXCR3-negative and CXCR3-positive naive CD8 T cells (dated by TCRdb to about 2019). For the wider study: In total, some 150 million TRB reads were obtained, corresponding to roughly 1.5 +/- 0.3 million reads per library. Diversity and physicochemical repertoire analyses covered eleven to twelve donors pooled from two independent experiments. TRBV-TRBJ cluster analysis included naive subsets from roughly 5 donors and memory cells from 3 donors. Beyond this particular receptor, the publication reports: CXCR3 expression partially decreased after cryopreservation, so most assays used freshly isolated PBMCs. Both naive subsets had comparably high repertoire diversity, while memory CD8+ T cells had much lower repertoire diversity. Compared with CXCR3-negative naive cells, CXCR3-positive naive cells had TRB CDR3s with higher hydrophobicity (lower Kidera factor 4), lower energy, and higher strength and volume indices. Because surface CD5, which has been linked to self-reactivity in mice, was comparable between naive subsets, TCR interaction strength was also inferred from TRB CDR3 physicochemical properties. TRBV-TRBJ usage was similar between naive CXCR3-negative and CXCR3-positive cells from the same donor, while memory cells showed distinct patterns.

For every CD8+ T cell subset, a few hundred thousand cells were flow-sorted straight into RLT lysis buffer, and each subset was sorted in triplicate. To keep memory contaminants out, a stringent definition of naive CD8+ T cells was applied: CD45RO-CCR7+CD27+CD95-. Peripheral blood mononuclear cells were isolated from buffy coats by standard density gradient centrifugation. A FACSAria III was used to flow-sort naive CD8+ T cells into CXCR3-negative and CXCR3-positive populations. An RNeasy Mini Kit was used to extract total RNA from the sorted cells. Worth noting for this clonotype: The antigen it binds to is not known.

The CDR3 holds 15 amino acids from the cysteine to the phenylalanine. The protein alone is recorded here. For CDR1 and CDR2, the germline V gene lists SGHTA and FQGTGA. These reads were obtained on a NextSeq 550. The Human TCR Profiling Kit (MiLaboratory) was used to prepare UMI-labeled 5' RACE TRB cDNA libraries. cDNA synthesis used the entire amount of extracted RNA, and PCR amplification then used the entire amount of cDNA produced. The libraries were made side by side, with each library going through the same number of PCR cycles. The original methods were these. MIGEC and MiXCR extracted about 50,000 +/- 10,000 unique UMI-labeled TRB cDNA molecules per library, requiring at least two reads per UMI. Each library averaged around 40,000 +/- 10,000 functional in-frame TRB CDR3 nucleotide clonotypes without stop codons. Diversity metrics, including normalized Shannon-Wiener and Chao1, were computed in VDJtools after downsampling to 5000 UMI-labeled TRB molecules per sample. VDJtools was used to calculate clonotype-size-weighted physicochemical properties of the central five CDR3 residues, namely interaction energy, strength, volume and Kidera factor 4. TCRdb reprocessed the reads into one record per CDR3 protein sequence, lacking DNA. Clone size and V and J calls follow TCRdb, not the original study. The table held for this sample gives about 120,000 distinct CDR3 sequences. The ten largest clones capture 0.5% to 0.75% of the sample.

This sequence uses TRBV7-3 and TRBJ2-7; the TCRdb D gene call, TRBD2, has no DNA to confirm it. This TCR derives from a human donor in good health. Some clones in this sample may be carry-over from other donors' samples. The source material was naive CXCR3+ CD8+ T cells from blood. The sample's cell subset or site, from its label and the paper: CD45RO-CCR7+CD27+CD95- naive CD8+ T cells expressing CXCR3 (TNR3+). CDR3 loop: CASSLSAGPSYEQYF.